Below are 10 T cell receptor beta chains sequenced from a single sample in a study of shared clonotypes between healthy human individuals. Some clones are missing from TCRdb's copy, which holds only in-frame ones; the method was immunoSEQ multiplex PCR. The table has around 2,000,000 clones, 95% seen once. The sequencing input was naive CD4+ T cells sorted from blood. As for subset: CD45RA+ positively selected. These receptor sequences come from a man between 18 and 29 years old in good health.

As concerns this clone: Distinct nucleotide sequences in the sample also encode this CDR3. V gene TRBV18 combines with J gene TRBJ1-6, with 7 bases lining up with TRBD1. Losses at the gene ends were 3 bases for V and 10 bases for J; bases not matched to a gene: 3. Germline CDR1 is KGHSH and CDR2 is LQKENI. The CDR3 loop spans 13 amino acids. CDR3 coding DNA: TGTGCCAGCTCACCCGACAGGGACTCACCCCTCCACTTT. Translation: CASSPDRDSPLHF.

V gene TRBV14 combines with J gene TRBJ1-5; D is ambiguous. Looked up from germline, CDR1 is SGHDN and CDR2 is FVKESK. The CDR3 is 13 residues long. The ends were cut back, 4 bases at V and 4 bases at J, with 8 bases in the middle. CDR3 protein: CASSRGSNQPQHF. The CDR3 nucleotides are TGTGCCAGCAGCCGGGGTTCGAATCAGCCCCAGCATTTT.

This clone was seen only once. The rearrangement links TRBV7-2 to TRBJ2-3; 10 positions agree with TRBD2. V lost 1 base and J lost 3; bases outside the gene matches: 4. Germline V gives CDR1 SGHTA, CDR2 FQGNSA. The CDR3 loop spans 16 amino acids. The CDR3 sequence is CASSLVSSGSTDTQYF. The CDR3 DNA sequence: TGTGCCAGCAGCTTAGTGTCTAGCGGGAGTACAGATACGCAGTATTTT.

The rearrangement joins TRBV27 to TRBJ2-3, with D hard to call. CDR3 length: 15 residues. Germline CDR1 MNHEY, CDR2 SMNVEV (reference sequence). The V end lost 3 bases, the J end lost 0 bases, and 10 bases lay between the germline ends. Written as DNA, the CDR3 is TGTGCCAGCAGTTTGGGTAGAACTAGCACAGATACGCAGTATTTT. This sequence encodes CASSLGRTSTDTQYF.

CDR3 loop: CASSVVQQNTEAFF. CDR3 nucleotides: TGTGCCAGCAGTGTCGTCCAGCAAAACACTGAAGCTTTCTTT. V gene TRBV6-1 combines with J gene TRBJ1-1, with D hard to call. Trimming stripped 4 bases from V and 2 bases from J, with 11 bases between. This CDR3 contains 14 residues. Germline CDR1 and CDR2: MNHNS and SASEGT.

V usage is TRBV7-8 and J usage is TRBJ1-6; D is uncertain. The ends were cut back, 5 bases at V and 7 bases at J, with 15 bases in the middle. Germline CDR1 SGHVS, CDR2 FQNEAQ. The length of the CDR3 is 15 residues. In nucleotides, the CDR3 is TGTGCCAGCAGCCCGCGGACCCTGGGGAATTCACCCCTCCACTTT. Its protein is CASSPRTLGNSPLHF.

The chain's CDR3 is CASRPGQANYGYTF. CDR3 nucleotides: TGTGCCAGCAGACCGGGACAGGCTAACTATGGCTACACCTTC. The chain is built from TRBV6-1 and TRBJ1-2; 8 nucleotides agree with TRBD1. The CDR3 has 14 amino acids. Germline CDR1 reads MNHNS; CDR2 reads SASEGT. V shed 6 bases, J shed 0 bases, and the junction held 3 bases outside the gene matches.

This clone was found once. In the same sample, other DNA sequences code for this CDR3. CDR3 sequence reads: CSAPGGNTIYF. CDR3 nucleotide sequence: TGCAGTGCCCCCGGGGGAAACACCATATATTTT. The chain has TRBV20-1 and TRBJ1-3; the D is unclear. The CDR3 is made up of 11 amino acids. The V end lost 6 bases, the J end lost 4 bases, and 7 bases lay between the germline ends. The germline V gene has CDR1 DFQATT and CDR2 SNEGSKA (reference sequence).

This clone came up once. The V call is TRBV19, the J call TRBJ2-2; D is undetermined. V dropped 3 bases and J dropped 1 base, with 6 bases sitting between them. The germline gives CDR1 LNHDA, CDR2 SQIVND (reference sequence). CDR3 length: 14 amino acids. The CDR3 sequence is CASSIMLNTGELFF. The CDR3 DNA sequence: TGTGCCAGTAGTATCATGTTGAACACCGGGGAGCTGTTTTTT.

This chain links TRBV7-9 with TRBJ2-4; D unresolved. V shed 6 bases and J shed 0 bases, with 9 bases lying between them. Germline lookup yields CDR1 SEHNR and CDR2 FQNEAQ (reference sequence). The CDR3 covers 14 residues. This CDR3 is CASSQELAKNIQYF. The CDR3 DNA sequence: TGTGCCAGCAGTCAAGAACTAGCCAAAAACATTCAGTACTTC.